The clone carrying this T cell receptor (beta chain) was detected only a few times. For TCR beta, libraries came from iRepertoire HTBI primers and Arm-PCR of CDR3 regions. How the authors handled the data: Across samples, 50 to 65 TRBV and roughly 13 TRBJ segments were found. TCRdb re-called the multiplex PCR reads through MiXCR, storing one row per CDR3 protein. The V and J calls follow TCRdb's processing rather than the paper's. The sample has about 450,000 distinct CDR3 sequences; 14% are singletons. This entry is derived from a study of regulatory T cells in long-lasting Graves disease. The time point: newly diagnosed GD, antithyroid drugs for less than 3 months. TCR sequences were obtained from RNA taken from PBMCs. These data also formed part of another study, on T cells in Graves' hyperthyroidism and ophthalmopathy. That source adds: With the HTBI primer set, the TCR CDR3 went through a first round of RT-PCR. Most thyroid clonotypes with frequency above 0.001 were detected in blood.

This TCR was recovered from a woman aged 45-60 years with Graves disease. Specimen: peripheral blood mononuclear cells (PBMCs), collected at new diagnosis, from a patient treated with antithyroid drugs.

CDR3 nucleotides: TGTGCCAGCAGTGAAAAGTTCCACGAGCAGTACTTC. Its protein product is CASSEKFHEQYF. The V gene is TRBV6-1, the J gene TRBJ2-7; D gene uncertain. The V gene's germline CDR1 is MNHNS and CDR2 SASEGT. The CDR3 length is 12 residues. Trimming shortened V by 2 bases and J by 5 bases, and 7 bases separated the two germline ends.